The rows below give T cell receptor beta chains drawn from one sample of a study of T cell changes during pregnancy in multiple sclerosis. TCRdb's table, derived via immunoSEQ multiplex PCR, lists solely in-frame clones and lacks some. This sample carries about 80,000 clones, 90% to 95% of them seen once, and the ten largest clones take about 2.5%. Sample: peripheral blood, taken before pregnancy. These receptors were collected from a female donor with multiple sclerosis, enrolled in a pregnancy study. CDR3s include the opening cysteine and the closing phenylalanine or tryptophan. D genes are given only for firm matches. The size of a clone is reported for some rows only, either as once, few or many, or as a class for expanded clones.

TRBD1	TRBV5-1	.	TRBJ1-4	CASRIGTGEKLFF	TGCGCCAGCCGTATCGGGACAGGGGAAAAACTGTTTTTT
.	TRBV27	.	TRBJ1-1	CASRARGTAFEAFF	TGTGCCAGCCGTGCTCGGGGAACGGCATTTGAAGCTTTCTTT
TRBD2	TRBV5-1	.	TRBJ2-1	CASRAREVYNEQFF	TGCGCCAGCAGAGCCCGGGAGGTGTACAATGAGCAGTTCTTC
.	TRBV9	.	TRBJ2-1	CASSVDALRVSGNNEQFF	TGTGCCAGCAGCGTAGACGCCCTAAGGGTTAGCGGAAACAATGAGCAGTTCTTC
.	TRBV19	.	TRBJ2-7	CASNPGPLYEQYF	TGTGCCAGTAATCCAGGGCCTCTGTACGAGCAGTACTTC
TRBD1	TRBV6-1	.	TRBJ2-1	CASKGTGVFTEQFF	TGTGCCAGCAAAGGGACAGGCGTGTTCACTGAGCAGTTCTTC
TRBD2	TRBV28	.	TRBJ2-7	CASSSSGLSYEQYF	TGTGCCAGCAGTTCTAGCGGGCTATCCTACGAGCAGTACTTC
.	TRBV6-6	.	TRBJ2-7	CASSLRAGLGGEQYF	TGTGCCAGCAGTCTCAGGGCAGGCCTTGGGGGGGAGCAGTACTTC
TRBD2	TRBV4-1	.	TRBJ2-7	CASSQGLAGVGYEQYF	TGCGCCAGCAGCCAAGGTCTAGCGGGAGTAGGGTACGAGCAGTACTTC
.	TRBV19	once	TRBJ2-2	CASSISRGRRTGELFF	TGTGCCAGTAGTATCTCCCGAGGGAGAAGAACCGGGGAGCTGTTTTTT
.	TRBV7-6	few	TRBJ1-1	CASSPPLGGNTEAFF	TGTGCCAGCAGCCCCCCGTTGGGGGGGAACACTGAAGCTTTCTTT
.	TRBV5-1	.	TRBJ1-1	CASSLSIEAQTRRGTEAFF	TGCGCCAGCAGCTTATCAATCGAAGCCCAGACGCGGCGCGGCACTGAAGCTTTCTTT
TRBD1	TRBV19	.	TRBJ1-2	CASSGRTGVYGYTF	TGTGCCAGTAGTGGAAGGACAGGGGTCTATGGCTACACCTTC